Following are 25 T cell receptor beta chains from one sample sequenced in a study of graft-versus-host responses after intestinal transplantation. Their recognized antigens are unknown. Profiling relied on immunoSEQ multiplex PCR, and the TCRdb table lists in-frame clones only, not all of them. This table has tens of thousands of clones, roughly 95% appearing once. The material was unstimulated CD8+ T cells sorted from spleen or lymph node cells, obtained before transplant. Receptors originate from a human donor who was the organ donor for an intestinal transplant.

The chain uses TRBV7-6 and TRBJ1-3; D uncertain. Trimming pared 2 bases from V and 2 bases from J, leaving 7 bases between. This CDR3 comprises 14 residues. From germline, CDR1 is SGHVS and CDR2 FNYEAQ. This CDR3 reads CASSLSGTGNTIYF. The CDR3, as DNA: TGTGCCAGCAGCTTATCGGGGACTGGAAACACCATATATTTT.

The chain couples TRBV9 to TRBJ2-7, with TRBD2 identical over 8 bases. The J segment lost 2 bases and the V segment lost 0 bases, leaving 7 bases of the junction unmatched. Germline values: CDR1 SGDLS, CDR2 YYNGEE. CDR3 length: 16 residues. In DNA, the CDR3 is TGTGCCAGCAGCGTAGGAGCGGGAGTTACCACCTACGAGCAGTACTTC. It yields the protein CASSVGAGVTTYEQYF.

The V and J genes are TRBV28 and TRBJ2-7, with D possibly TRBD1 on 6 matching bases. CDR1 MDHEN and CDR2 SYDVKM come from the germline V gene. V was pared by 3 bases and J by 4 bases, with 13 bases between. This CDR3 has 14 residues. DNA for the CDR3: TGTGCCAGCAGTTTTGTCCAGGGGCCTTACGAGCAGTACTTC. It codes for CASSFVQGPYEQYF. Complete variable domain (other parts from reference TRBV28 and TRBJ2-7): DVKVTQSSRYLVKRTGEKVFLECVQDMDHENMFWYRQDPGLGLRLIYFSYDVKMKEKGDIPEGYSVSREKKERFSLILESASTNQTSMYLCASSFVQGPYEQYFGPGTRLTVT.

The chain carries TRBV2 and TRBJ2-5, with D possibly matching TRBD1 (5 bases). V was cut by 3 bases and J by 1 base, with 9 bases left in between. The CDR3 is made up of 14 amino acids. Germline V CDR1 and CDR2: SNHLY, FYNNEI. CDR3 protein: CASSDQGPQETQYF. As DNA, the CDR3 is TGTGCCAGCAGTGATCAGGGTCCCCAAGAGACCCAGTACTTC.

This clone was counted a single time. The chain is built from TRBV5-5 and TRBJ1-2, with 7 bases lining up with TRBD1. Trimming took 0 bases from V and 2 from J; bases not matched to a gene: 1. This CDR3 is 14 amino acids long. CDR1 and CDR2 from the germline V gene are SGHKS and YYEKEE (reference sequence). The DNA for the CDR3 is TGTGCCAGCAGCTTGGGGACAGGAAACTATGGCTACACCTTC. It specifies CASSLGTGNYGYTF.

This clone has a single count. J is TRBJ1-3 and V is TRBV11-2; D is possibly TRBD1 (5 bases). The CDR3 length is 16 residues. V lost 4 bases and J lost 3, with 16 bases in between. Germline V lookup: CDR1 SGHAT, CDR2 FQNNGV. As DNA, the CDR3 is TGTGCCAGCAGCTCGCGGGGGGAGGTCTATGGAAACACCATATATTTT. As protein: CASSSRGEVYGNTIYF.

This chain joins TRBV19 and TRBJ1-1; D is unresolved. Germline V lookup: CDR1 LNHDA, CDR2 SQIVND (reference sequence). V dropped 5 bases and J dropped 4 bases, with 11 bases sitting between them. The CDR3 consists of 13 residues. DNA for the CDR3: TGTGCCAGTAGTTCCCACATTACCACTGAAGCTTTCTTT. Protein: CASSSHITTEAFF. Looking up the rest from reference TRBV19 and TRBJ1-1 gives the full variable domain: DGGITQSPKYLFRKEGQNVTLSCEQNLNHDAMYWYRQDPGQGLRLIYYSQIVNDFQKGDIAEGYSVSREKKESFPLTVTSAQKNPTAFYLCASSSHITTEAFFGQGTRLTVV.

This chain joins TRBV12-5 and TRBJ2-1; D is ambiguous. CDR1 is LGHNT, CDR2 FRNRAP, per germline. The CDR3 consists of 15 residues. V lost 0 bases to trimming and J lost 4 bases, with 10 bases between them. CDR3 residues: CASGLVPGIYNEQFF. Here the CDR3 DNA reads TGTGCTAGTGGTTTGGTACCGGGCATATACAATGAGCAGTTCTTC. The full variable domain, in which reference TRBV12-5 and TRBJ2-1 provide the parts outside the CDR3, is DARVTQTPRHKVTEMGQEVTMRCQPILGHNTVFWYRQTMMQGLELLAYFRNRAPLDDSGMPKDRFSAEMPDATLATLKIQPSEPRDSAVYFCASGLVPGIYNEQFFGPGTRLTVL.

The chain combines TRBV7-6 with TRBJ2-5; the match to TRBD2 covers 16 bases. The germline V gene has CDR1 SGHVS and CDR2 FNYEAQ. This CDR3 has 17 residues. V lost 5 bases and J lost 2; bases outside the gene matches: 5. CDR3 in amino acids: CASSTGLAGGLQETQYF. The DNA for the CDR3 is TGTGCCAGCAGCACGGGACTAGCGGGGGGGTTACAAGAGACCCAGTACTTC.

As to this clone: At one end the junction does not follow the germline gene, possibly because of a read error. The chain is built from TRBV6-6 and TRBJ1-4; perhaps TRBD1 as D (5 bases). The CDR3 consists of 16 residues. In germline, CDR1 is MNHNY, CDR2 SVGAGI (reference sequence). CDR3 sequence: CASSQLVGERNEELFF. The CDR3 nucleotides read TGTGCCAGCAGTCAACTCGTGGGGGAACGTAATGAAGAACTGTTTTTT.

The chain links TRBV9 to TRBJ1-2; 9 nucleotides agree with TRBD1. Germline values: CDR1 SGDLS, CDR2 YYNGEE. CDR3 size: 16 residues. J gave up 3 bases and V 4 bases, and 10 bases lay outside the gene matches. In nucleotides, the CDR3 is TGTGCCAGCAGCATAAACAGGGGGCCTATCGACTATGGCTACACCTTC. Protein sequence: CASSINRGPIDYGYTF.

The V gene is TRBV6-1, the J gene TRBJ2-1, with D perhaps given as TRBD1 or TRBD2 (6 bases each). The V gene's germline CDR1 is MNHNS and CDR2 SASEGT. The length of the CDR3 is 12 residues. Trimming removed 3 bases at V and 10 bases at J, with 10 bases between. CDR3 sequence: CASSDGGQEQFF. The CDR3 DNA sequence: TGTGCCAGCAGTGATGGGGGGCAGGAGCAGTTCTTC.

The chain couples TRBV2 to TRBJ2-7, with a tentative D call TRBD1 (6 bases). Germline CDR1 is SNHLY and CDR2 is FYNNEI. This CDR3 has 14 amino acids. Trimming removed 2 bases at V and 3 bases at J, with 11 bases between. The CDR3 spells CASSESGHSYEQYF. The CDR3 coding sequence is TGTGCCAGCAGTGAATCGGGACATAGCTACGAGCAGTACTTC.

The gene calls are TRBV15 and TRBJ1-1; D call uncertain. Trimming took off 4 bases at V and 1 base at J, with 10 bases between the two ends. Per the germline V gene, CDR1 is LNHNV and CDR2 is YYDKDF (reference sequence). The CDR3 consists of 14 residues. The CDR3 region is CATSNGSPNTEAFF. In DNA, the CDR3 is TGTGCCACCAGCAATGGGAGCCCGAACACTGAAGCTTTCTTT.

This chain uses TRBV9 with TRBJ2-7; 7 positions match TRBD1. This CDR3 spans 12 amino acids. Germline CDR1 reads SGDLS; CDR2 reads YYNGEE. The junction had 0 bases not matched to a gene; V was cut back by 0 bases and J by 6 bases. Written as DNA, the CDR3 is TGTGCCAGCAGCGTAGAGGGGGCCGAGCAGTACTTC. It encodes CASSVEGAEQYF.

Regarding this clone: The junction does not match germline at one end; this may be a read error. The V call is TRBV5-6, the J call TRBJ1-1; D unclear. The germline CDR1 and CDR2 sequences are SGHDT and YYEEEE. The CDR3 totals 12 residues. CDR3 nucleotides: TGTGCCAGCAGGGCGGGTAACAGTGAAGCTTTCTTT. Translated, it gives CASRAGNSEAFF.

About this clone: No conserved phenylalanine or tryptophan ends this CDR3, so it is likely a read error. The J gene is TRBJ2-7, the V gene TRBV5-6; 8 nucleotides line up with TRBD2. CDR3 length: 12 residues. V trimming: 4 bases; J trimming: 6 bases; junction bases outside the gene matches: 3. Germline V gives CDR1 SGHDT, CDR2 YYEEEE. The DNA for the CDR3 is TGTGCCAGCAGCACTGGGACTAGCGAGCAGTACCTC. The encoded protein is CASSTGTSEQYL.

The chain uses TRBV9 and TRBJ2-3; 8 nucleotides agree with TRBD2. Losses at the gene ends were 3 bases for V and 1 base for J; bases not matched to a gene: 10. CDR1 is SGDLS, CDR2 YYNGEE, per germline. The CDR3 extends over 17 amino acids. CDR3 in amino acids: CASSAERAGGGTDTQYF. In DNA, the CDR3 is TGTGCCAGCAGCGCCGAAAGGGCGGGGGGCGGCACAGATACGCAGTATTTT.

The rearrangement uses TRBV13 and TRBJ1-5; D call uncertain. The length of the CDR3 is 16 residues. V lost 5 bases and J lost 2, with 16 bases in between. Germline CDR1 is PRHDT and CDR2 is FYEKMQ (reference sequence). CDR3 loop: CASSAGRTLGNQPQHF. For the CDR3, the DNA is TGTGCCAGCAGCGCTGGACGGACCCTGGGCAATCAGCCCCAGCATTTT.

This chain links TRBV7-9 with TRBJ2-1; the D gene is possibly TRBD1 (6 bases). The V end lost 4 bases, the J end lost 4 bases, and 14 bases lay between the germline ends. Germline V lookup: CDR1 SEHNR, CDR2 FQNEAQ (reference sequence). The CDR3 extends over 15 amino acids. As DNA, the CDR3 is TGTGCCAGCAGCTGGGGACAACTCGATTACAATGAGCAGTTCTTC. Encoded protein: CASSWGQLDYNEQFF.

The chain combines TRBV13 with TRBJ1-2; D uncertain. V lost 0 bases, J lost 4 bases, and 6 bases lay in between. CDR3 length: 13 residues. Looked up from germline, CDR1 is PRHDT and CDR2 is FYEKMQ (reference sequence). The CDR3 nucleotides read TGTGCCAGCAGCTTAGGACAGACCTATGGCTACACCTTC. Protein sequence: CASSLGQTYGYTF. Full variable domain (missing parts from reference TRBV13 and TRBJ1-2): AAGVIQSPRHLIKEKRETATLKCYPIPRHDTVYWYQQGPGQDPQFLISFYEKMQSDKGSIPDRFSAQQFSDYHSELNMSSLELGDSALYFCASSLGQTYGYTFGSGTRLTVV.

This clone was observed a single time. The chain joins TRBV6-5 to TRBJ2-2, with TRBD2 as a possible D gene (6 bases). Germline CDR1 is MNHEY and CDR2 is SVGAGI. This CDR3 spans 14 amino acids. V gave up 5 bases and J gave up 4 bases, with 11 bases separating them. CDR3 sequence (DNA): TGTGCCAGCAGTGCTCTCGGGGGCACCGGGGAGCTGTTTTTT. Translation gives CASSALGGTGELFF.

The genes are TRBV5-5 and TRBJ2-2; D gene unclear. The CDR3 sequence is 15 residues long. CDR1 SGHKS and CDR2 YYEKEE come from the germline V gene (reference sequence). V was trimmed by 4 bases and J by 6 bases, leaving 16 bases between them. The CDR3, as DNA: TGTGCCAGCAGCGAGTTAGTTAATTCCGCCGGGGAGCTGTTTTTT. Protein: CASSELVNSAGELFF. Based on the CDR3 plus reference TRBV5-5 and TRBJ2-2, the full variable domain is DAGVTQSPTHLIKTRGQQVTLRCSPISGHKSVSWYQQVLGQGPQFIFQYYEKEERGRGNFPDRFSARQFPNYSSELNVNALLLGDSALYLCASSELVNSAGELFFGEGSRLTVL.

The chain couples TRBV7-9 to TRBJ1-1; D perhaps matches TRBD1 (5 bases). From germline, CDR1 is SEHNR and CDR2 FQNEAQ (reference sequence). This CDR3 comprises 13 residues. V shed 5 bases and J shed 4 bases, with 11 bases lying between them. For the CDR3, the DNA is TGTGCCAGCAGCAGACCGGGGGGCACTGAAGCTTTCTTT. Its protein product is CASSRPGGTEAFF.

The chain links TRBV21-1 to TRBJ1-2. TRBV21-1 is a listed pseudogene. The CDR3 consists of 12 residues. The CDR3 here is CASRGPGRGYTF. The CDR3 DNA reads TGTGCCAGCAGAGGGCCAGGCAGAGGCTACACCTTC.